This entry describes one TCR beta chain. Its antigen is as yet unknown. This entry belongs to a study of PD-1 blockade in classical Hodgkin lymphoma. Study-level points and caveats: Differences between repertoires have undefined causes, possibly disease activity or prior therapy. In newly diagnosed patients, baseline TCR diversity was reportedly below that of healthy donors.

Described time point: newly diagnosed, previously untreated cHL patient sample. The CD8+ T cells came from thawed PBMCs through magnetic negative selection. TCRdb's copy holds only in-frame clones and misses some; the assay was immunoSEQ multiplex PCR. Of 3,000 to 4,000 clones in the sample, over 70% were seen once. The CDR3 covers 16 residues. Germline lookup yields CDR1 SGHRS and CDR2 YFSETQ. V was trimmed by 1 base and J by 0 bases, leaving 13 bases between them. Material for sequencing was CD8+ T cells from blood. The chain couples TRBV5-1 to TRBJ1-1, with D possibly being TRBD1 (5 bases). The receptor was isolated from a human donor with classical Hodgkin lymphoma. The CDR3 sequence is CASSLTGGGVNTEAFF. Here the CDR3 DNA reads TGCGCCAGCAGCTTGACCGGGGGAGGGGTGAACACTGAAGCTTTCTTT. Together with reference TRBV5-1 and TRBJ1-1, the CDR3 gives the full variable domain: KAGVTQTPRYLIKTRGQQVTLSCSPISGHRSVSWYQQTPGQGLQFLFEYFSETQRNKGNFPGRFSGRQFSNSRSEMNVSTLELGDSALYLCASSLTGGGVNTEAFFGQGTRLTVV.